The 19 T cell receptor beta chains below were found in one sample sequenced in a study of PD-L1 blockade in urothelial cancer. The data were produced by immunoSEQ multiplex PCR, yet TCRdb's version contains in-frame clones alone and is incomplete. The sample records about 69,000 clones, approximately 88% being singletons. The specimen was PBMCs, collected around atezolizumab (anti-PD-L1) treatment. These TCRs come from a man in his 60s with urothelial cancer.

This clone occurred a few times. The chain combines TRBV19 with TRBJ1-2, with D possibly being TRBD1 (5 bases). CDR1 LNHDA and CDR2 SQIVND come from the germline V gene (reference sequence). This CDR3 has 11 residues. The V end lost 4 bases, the J end lost 5 bases, and 5 bases lay between the germline ends. DNA of the CDR3: TGTGCCAGTAGTACAGGGTATGGCTACACCTTC. This gives the protein CASSTGYGYTF.

This clone was picked up a small number of times. The CDR3 DNA follows: TGTGCCACCAGCAGAGGCCGGATGGGAGAGGAAAAACTGTTTTTT. It codes for CATSRGRMGEEKLFF. The chain joins TRBV15 to TRBJ1-4; unclear D gene. Between the trimmed V and J ends, which lost 1 base and 8 bases, there was a span of 14 bases. This CDR3 region has 15 residues. Germline CDR1 reads LNHNV; CDR2 reads YYDKDF (reference sequence). Full variable domain (rest looked up from reference TRBV15 and TRBJ1-4): DAMVIQNPRYQVTQFGKPVTLSCSQTLNHNVMYWYQQKSSQAPKLLFHYYDKDFNNEADTPDNFQSRRPNTSFCFLDIRSPGLGDTAMYLCATSRGRMGEEKLFFGSGTQLSVL.

The chain uses TRBV7-9 and TRBJ1-3; D gene ambiguous. This CDR3 spans 14 amino acids. Germline V gene data show CDR1 as SEHNR and CDR2 as FQNEAQ (reference sequence). Trimming pared 1 base from V and 0 bases from J, leaving 4 bases between. This CDR3 reads CASSLDSSGNTIYF. CDR3 nucleotides: TGTGCCAGCAGCTTAGACAGCTCTGGAAACACCATATATTTT.

This clone was observed a single time. The J gene is TRBJ2-2, the V gene TRBV28; D not certain. The CDR3 covers 14 residues. Deletions cut 2 bases from V and 4 bases from J, with 8 bases between. From germline, CDR1 is MDHEN and CDR2 SYDVKM. CDR3 sequence: CASSLTRSTGELFF. The CDR3 DNA sequence: TGTGCCAGCAGTTTAACCCGGAGCACCGGGGAGCTGTTTTTT.

V usage is TRBV7-2 and J usage is TRBJ2-7; 7 nucleotides match TRBD1. The CDR3 has 17 amino acids. J gave up 0 bases and V 5 bases, and 13 bases lay outside the gene matches. Germline values: CDR1 SGHTA, CDR2 FQGNSA. CDR3 DNA: TGTGCCAGCAGCCCAGCCCCAACAGGGGTCTTCTCCTACGAGCAGTACTTC. As protein: CASSPAPTGVFSYEQYF.

This chain uses TRBV19 with TRBJ2-7; 13 bases are a match to TRBD2. The ends lost 7 bases at V and 5 bases at J; junction bases unmatched: 5. The germline V gene has CDR1 LNHDA and CDR2 SQIVND (reference sequence). CDR3 length equals 14 residues. The CDR3 here is CASKTGTSGNEQYF. DNA for the CDR3: TGTGCCAGTAAAACCGGGACTAGCGGGAACGAGCAGTACTTC. The full variable domain, completed using reference TRBV19 and TRBJ2-7, is DGGITQSPKYLFRKEGQNVTLSCEQNLNHDAMYWYRQDPGQGLRLIYYSQIVNDFQKGDIAEGYSVSREKKESFPLTVTSAQKNPTAFYLCASKTGTSGNEQYFGPGTRLTVT.

A remark on this clone: Sequence at one end of the junction differs from germline and may be a read error. The chain combines TRBV4-2 with TRBJ2-7; tentative D call: TRBD2 (7 bases). Per germline, CDR1 LGHNA and CDR2 YNFKEQ. The CDR3 contains 13 residues. The CDR3 protein is CASSQDPGGEEYF. The CDR3 DNA is TGTGCCAGCAGCCAAGATCCGGGGGGCGAGGAGTACTTC.

This rearrangement joins TRBV4-1 to TRBJ2-2, with unresolved D. This CDR3 is built from 16 residues. With 1 base removed from V and 2 bases from J, the gap between germline ends came to 11 bases. Germline assignment: CDR1 MGHRA and CDR2 YSYEKL. The CDR3 loop is CASSQVGGVNTGELFF. The CDR3 region has the DNA TGCGCCAGCAGCCAAGTGGGTGGAGTAAACACCGGGGAGCTGTTTTTT.

This sequence joins TRBV5-6 and TRBJ2-7, with a tentative D call TRBD2 (6 bases). CDR3 length: 15 amino acids. CDR1 SGHDT and CDR2 YYEEEE come from the germline V gene. V was shortened by 4 bases and J by 9 bases, with 23 bases between the two germline ends. CDR3: CASSPGGPWGEVQYF. In DNA form, the CDR3 reads TGTGCCAGCAGCCCTGGTGGACCCTGGGGGGAGGTGCAGTACTTC.

V usage is TRBV9 and J usage is TRBJ2-5, with 7 bases aligning to TRBD2. There are 16 residues in the CDR3. From germline, CDR1 is SGDLS and CDR2 YYNGEE. V lost 6 bases and J lost 3; bases outside the gene matches: 14. The CDR3 protein is CASIGQLGGREETQYF. The CDR3 coding sequence is TGTGCCAGCATCGGTCAACTGGGGGGGAGGGAAGAGACCCAGTACTTC. Combining the CDR3 with reference TRBV9 and TRBJ2-5 gives the whole variable domain DSGVTQTPKHLITATGQRVTLRCSPRSGDLSVYWYQQSLDQGLQFLIQYYNGEERAKGNILERFSAQQFPDLHSELNLSSLELGDSALYFCASIGQLGGREETQYFGPGTRLLVL.

The rearrangement joins TRBV18 to TRBJ1-1; no clear D. The germline V and J ends were trimmed by 0 bases and 0 bases, with 11 bases remaining between them. Germline V lookup: CDR1 KGHSH, CDR2 LQKENI. There are 16 residues in the CDR3. The chain's CDR3 is CASSPPTGAMNTEAFF. The CDR3 DNA reads TGTGCCAGCTCACCACCAACGGGAGCCATGAACACTGAAGCTTTCTTT.

The chain is built from TRBV11-3 and TRBJ2-5, with 7 bases lining up with TRBD1. Germline CDR1 and CDR2: SGHNT and YENEEA. The length of the CDR3 is 14 residues. The V segment lost 5 bases and the J segment 5 bases; nucleotides outside the gene matches: 8. The chain's CDR3 is CASSSQGQRETQYF. The CDR3 DNA follows: TGTGCCAGCAGCAGCCAGGGACAGAGGGAGACCCAGTACTTC.

This clone was observed a few times. The rearrangement joins TRBV19 to TRBJ2-5, with a possible D match to TRBD1 (6 bases). From germline, CDR1 is LNHDA and CDR2 SQIVND (reference sequence). The CDR3 is 16 residues long. V lost 1 base and J lost 5, with 17 bases in between. The chain's CDR3 is CASSIGFTGPLETQYF. The CDR3 DNA reads as TGTGCCAGTAGTATAGGTTTCACAGGGCCTTTGGAGACCCAGTACTTC.

The chain links TRBV7-8 to TRBJ1-2, with 9 bases identical to TRBD1. The length of the CDR3 is 16 residues. Germline V gene lookup returns CDR1 SGHVS and CDR2 FQNEAQ. After removal of 6 bases from V and 4 bases from J, the junction contained 12 bases not matched to a gene. The CDR3 DNA reads as TGTGCCAGCAGTCCAAAACAGGGGGCGATCCCCTATGGCTACACCTTC. It specifies CASSPKQGAIPYGYTF.

This chain links TRBV4-1 with TRBJ1-1; tentative D call: TRBD1 (6 bases). The V end was cut by 1 base, the J end by 1 base, with 10 bases between. This CDR3 contains 15 residues. The V gene's germline CDR1 is MGHRA and CDR2 YSYEKL. DNA of the CDR3: TGCGCCAGCAGCCAAGGGCAGGGGCGGAACACTGAAGCTTTCTTT. This sequence encodes CASSQGQGRNTEAFF.

The rearrangement links TRBV19 to TRBJ2-3; 12 bases line up with TRBD2. The CDR3 is 18 amino acids. V lost 0 bases to trimming and J lost 6 bases; unmatched junction nucleotides: 10. CDR1 LNHDA and CDR2 SQIVND come from the germline V gene (reference sequence). Written as DNA, the CDR3 is TGTGCCAGTAGTATAGAGGCACCGGGACTAGCGGGCGAGGATACGCAGTATTTT. Amino acids: CASSIEAPGLAGEDTQYF. The variable domain in full, with the rest retrieved from reference TRBV19 and TRBJ2-3, is DGGITQSPKYLFRKEGQNVTLSCEQNLNHDAMYWYRQDPGQGLRLIYYSQIVNDFQKGDIAEGYSVSREKKESFPLTVTSAQKNPTAFYLCASSIEAPGLAGEDTQYFGPGTRLTVL.

The chain combines TRBV25-1 with TRBJ1-4, with unresolved D. This CDR3 spans 13 amino acids. Trimming took off 3 bases at V and 8 bases at J, with 10 bases between the two ends. Germline lookup yields CDR1 MGHDK and CDR2 SYGVNS. The CDR3 loop is CASSDRLKEKLFF. As DNA, the CDR3 is TGTGCCAGCAGTGACAGGCTAAAGGAAAAACTGTTTTTT.

The chain uses TRBV9 and TRBJ2-1, with a tentative D call TRBD2 (5 bases). This CDR3 spans 15 amino acids. CDR1 is SGDLS and CDR2 is YYNGEE in the germline V gene. Deletions cut 0 bases from V and 6 bases from J, with 13 bases between. DNA for the CDR3: TGTGCCAGCAGCGTAGGGACTTTTGGAATCAATGAGCAGTTCTTC. This translates into CASSVGTFGINEQFF.

Only one count was recorded for this clone. The chain joins TRBV29-1 to TRBJ1-2, with unresolved D. The V gene lost 7 bases and the J gene lost 5 bases, with 11 bases spanning the gap. The CDR3 length is 11 residues. Germline CDR1 is SQVTM and CDR2 is ANQGSEA. CDR3 DNA sequence: TGCAGCGCAAAGGAGGTTTATGGCTACACCTTC. Its translation is CSAKEVYGYTF.